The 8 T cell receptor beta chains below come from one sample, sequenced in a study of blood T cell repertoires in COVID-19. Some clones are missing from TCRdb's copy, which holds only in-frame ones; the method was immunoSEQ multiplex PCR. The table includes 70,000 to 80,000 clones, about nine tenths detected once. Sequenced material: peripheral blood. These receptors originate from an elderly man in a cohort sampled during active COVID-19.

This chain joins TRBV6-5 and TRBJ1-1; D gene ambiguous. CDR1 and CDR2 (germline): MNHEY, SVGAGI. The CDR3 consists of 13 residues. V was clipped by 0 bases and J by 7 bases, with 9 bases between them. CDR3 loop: CASSYSKRSEAFF. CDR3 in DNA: TGTGCCAGCAGTTACTCGAAGAGGAGTGAAGCTTTCTTT.

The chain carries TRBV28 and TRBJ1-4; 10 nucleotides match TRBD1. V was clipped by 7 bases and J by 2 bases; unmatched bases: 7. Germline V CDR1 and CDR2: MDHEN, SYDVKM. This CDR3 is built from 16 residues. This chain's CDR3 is CASNRQGAATNEKLFF. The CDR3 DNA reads TGTGCCAGCAACCGACAGGGGGCGGCGACTAATGAAAAACTGTTTTTT.

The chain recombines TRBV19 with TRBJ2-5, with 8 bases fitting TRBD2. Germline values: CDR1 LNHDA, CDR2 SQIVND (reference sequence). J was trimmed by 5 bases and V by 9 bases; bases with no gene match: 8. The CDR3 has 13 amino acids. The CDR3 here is CASGGGNDETQYF. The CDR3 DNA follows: TGTGCCAGCGGCGGGGGGAACGACGAGACCCAGTACTTC. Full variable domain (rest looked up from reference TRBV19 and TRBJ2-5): DGGITQSPKYLFRKEGQNVTLSCEQNLNHDAMYWYRQDPGQGLRLIYYSQIVNDFQKGDIAEGYSVSREKKESFPLTVTSAQKNPTAFYLCASGGGNDETQYFGPGTRLLVL.

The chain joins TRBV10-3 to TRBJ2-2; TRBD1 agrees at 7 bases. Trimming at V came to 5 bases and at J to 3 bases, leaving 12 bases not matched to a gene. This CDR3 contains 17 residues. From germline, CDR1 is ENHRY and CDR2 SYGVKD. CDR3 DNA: TGTGCCATCAGTTCCGCACTCGGACAGGAGCACACCGGGGAGCTGTTTTTT. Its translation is CAISSALGQEHTGELFF.

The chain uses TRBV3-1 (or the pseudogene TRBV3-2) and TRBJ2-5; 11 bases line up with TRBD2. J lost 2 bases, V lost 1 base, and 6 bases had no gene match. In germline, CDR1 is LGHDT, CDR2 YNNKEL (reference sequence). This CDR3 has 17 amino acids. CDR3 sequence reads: CASSQVASGGRQETQYF. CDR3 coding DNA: TGTGCCAGCAGCCAAGTGGCTAGCGGGGGGAGACAAGAGACCCAGTACTTC.

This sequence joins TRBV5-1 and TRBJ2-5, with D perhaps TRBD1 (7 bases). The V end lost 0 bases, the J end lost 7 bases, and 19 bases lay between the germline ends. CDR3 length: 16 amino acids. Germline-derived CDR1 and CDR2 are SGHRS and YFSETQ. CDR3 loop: CASSLEGAAMEGTQYF. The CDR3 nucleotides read TGCGCCAGCAGCTTGGAGGGGGCGGCCATGGAGGGGACCCAGTACTTC.

The CDR3 loop reads CASGFGTAEAFF. Written as DNA, the CDR3 is TGTGCTAGTGGTTTCGGGACAGCTGAAGCTTTCTTT. The J gene is TRBJ1-1, the V gene TRBV12-5, with 7 bases lining up with TRBD1. The CDR3 is made up of 12 amino acids. The J segment lost 6 bases and the V segment lost 3 bases, leaving 1 base of the junction unmatched. Germline CDR1 reads LGHNT; CDR2 reads FRNRAP.

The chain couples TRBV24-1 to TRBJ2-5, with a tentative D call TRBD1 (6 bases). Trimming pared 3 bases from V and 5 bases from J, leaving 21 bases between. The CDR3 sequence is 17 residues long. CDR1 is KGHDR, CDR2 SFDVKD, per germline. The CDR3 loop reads CATSDRGSIGGRETQYF. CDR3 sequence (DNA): TGTGCCACCAGTGATCGAGGCTCGATTGGGGGCAGGGAGACCCAGTACTTC.